The 14 T cell receptor beta chains below were found in one sample sequenced in a study of cytotoxic CD8 clonotypes in ibrutinib-treated CLL. Using immunoSEQ multiplex PCR, the repertoire was profiled, and TCRdb retains in-frame clones only, with some absent. The sample contains 25,000 or so clones, around three fifths of which appear only once. The sample here was PBMCs, taken before ibrutinib treatment. The source is a human donor with chronic lymphocytic leukemia.

The CDR3 protein is CASSQESSGGPDTQYF. CDR3 nucleotides: TGTGCCAGCAGCCAAGAAAGCAGCGGGGGCCCAGATACGCAGTATTTT. V is TRBV4-2 and J is TRBJ2-3, with 8 bases identical to TRBD2. The V gene end was trimmed by 0 bases and the J gene end by 4 bases; junction bases not matched to a gene: 6. Germline V CDR1 and CDR2: LGHNA, YNFKEQ. The CDR3 is 16 amino acids.

The chain couples TRBV6-5 to TRBJ1-2, with no clear D. CDR1 is MNHEY, CDR2 SVGAGI, per germline. V was pared by 5 bases and J by 5 bases, with 12 bases between. This CDR3 spans 13 amino acids. The CDR3 sequence: CASSPQFYYGYTF. CDR3 nucleotide sequence: TGTGCCAGCAGTCCACAGTTTTATTATGGCTACACCTTC.

The chain uses TRBV5-1 and TRBJ2-3, with 9 bases matching TRBD1. The CDR3 has 15 residues. Looked up from germline, CDR1 is SGHRS and CDR2 is YFSETQ. The junction had 6 bases not matched to a gene; V was cut back by 2 bases and J by 5 bases. The CDR3 reads CASSLAPTGGDTQYF. CDR3 nucleotide sequence: TGCGCCAGCAGCTTAGCGCCGACAGGGGGAGATACGCAGTATTTT.

This chain connects TRBV5-6 to TRBJ2-7; perhaps D is TRBD1 or TRBD2 (6 bases each). Deletions cut 4 bases from V and 3 bases from J, with 17 bases between. The germline V gene encodes CDR1 SGHDT and CDR2 YYEEEE. This CDR3 has 15 amino acids. This chain's CDR3 is CASSPAGQGYYEQYF. As DNA, the CDR3 is TGTGCCAGCAGCCCCGCGGGACAAGGTTACTACGAGCAGTACTTC.

The V call is TRBV7-8, the J call TRBJ1-5; tentatively, D is TRBD1 (6 bases). Between the trimmed V and J ends, which lost 6 bases and 5 bases, there was a span of 11 bases. Germline V gene sequence: CDR1 SGHVS, CDR2 FQNEAQ. This CDR3 has 13 residues. The CDR3 DNA reads TGTGCCAGCAGTAAGGGGGGCTATCAGCCCCAGCATTTT. Its translation is CASSKGGYQPQHF. The variable domain in full, with the rest retrieved from reference TRBV7-8 and TRBJ1-5, is GAGVSQSPRYKVAKRGQDVALRCDPISGHVSLFWYQQALGQGPEFLTYFQNEAQLDKSGLPSDRFFAERPEGSVSTLKIQRTQQEDSAVYLCASSKGGYQPQHFGDGTRLSIL.

This chain connects TRBV5-1 to TRBJ2-2; no definite D call. V was shortened by 0 bases and J by 3 bases, with 6 bases between the two germline ends. The CDR3 extends over 14 amino acids. Germline V gives CDR1 SGHRS, CDR2 YFSETQ. CDR3 nucleotides: TGCGCCAGCAGCTTGGAGGGCGACACCGGGGAGCTGTTTTTT. It is translated as CASSLEGDTGELFF.

This rearrangement joins TRBV12-5 to TRBJ2-7; TRBD2 matches 10 bases. The CDR3 covers 16 residues. V lost 2 bases to trimming and J lost 3 bases; unmatched junction nucleotides: 7. Germline V gene sequence: CDR1 LGHNT, CDR2 FRNRAP. The CDR3 DNA sequence: TGTGCTAGTGGTTTGAATCACAGACTAGCGGGCTACGAGCAGTACTTC. Protein product: CASGLNHRLAGYEQYF.

This chain links TRBV5-4 with TRBJ2-1; D may be TRBD2 (6 bases). The CDR3 length is 14 residues. Trimming removed 3 bases from V and 7 bases from J, with 14 bases in between. Germline V gene data show CDR1 as SGHNT and CDR2 as YYREEE (reference sequence). The CDR3 reads CASSWGRSTNEQFF. CDR3 sequence (DNA): TGTGCCAGCAGCTGGGGGAGGAGCACGAATGAGCAGTTCTTC.

A word on this clone: A junction boundary mismatches the germline segment, possibly from a read error. The gene calls are TRBV15 and TRBJ2-7, with D maybe TRBD1 (6 bases). There are 13 residues in the CDR3. Germline V lookup: CDR1 LNHNV, CDR2 YYDKDF (reference sequence). The CDR3, as DNA: TGTGCCACCAGCAGAGATCCGGACAGTTGGGGGATCTTC. It yields the protein CATSRDPDSWGIF.

The J gene is TRBJ2-7, the V gene TRBV27, with a possible D match to TRBD2 (6 bases). The V and J ends lost 6 bases and 2 bases respectively, with 14 bases between them. Germline V lookup: CDR1 MNHEY, CDR2 SMNVEV (reference sequence). The CDR3 extends over 14 amino acids. The CDR3 sequence is CASRRLVEAYEQYF. The CDR3 DNA follows: TGTGCCAGCAGGAGACTAGTTGAGGCCTACGAGCAGTACTTC.

The rearrangement uses TRBV25-1 and TRBJ1-1; a weak D match, TRBD1 (6 bases). V shed 4 bases and J shed 3 bases, with 18 bases lying between them. Per germline, CDR1 MGHDK and CDR2 SYGVNS. CDR3 length equals 16 residues. The CDR3 sequence is CASSVGGGLGDTEAFF. CDR3 nucleotides: TGTGCCAGCAGTGTTGGGGGGGGCCTGGGGGACACTGAAGCTTTCTTT.

This clone was seen a few times. The rearrangement links TRBV4-2 to TRBJ2-7; no reliable D call. There are 14 residues in the CDR3. The V and J ends lost 4 bases and 2 bases respectively, with 12 bases between them. Germline V CDR1 and CDR2: LGHNA, YNFKEQ. CDR3: CASSRRVLTYEQYF. CDR3 nucleotide sequence: TGTGCCAGCAGCCGGAGAGTCCTCACCTACGAGCAGTACTTC.

J is TRBJ2-5 and V is TRBV7-9; 12 positions match TRBD2. The CDR3 has 16 residues. CDR1 and CDR2 from the germline V gene are SEHNR and FQNEAQ (reference sequence). Trimming at V came to 5 bases and at J to 0 bases, leaving 4 bases not matched to a gene. DNA for the CDR3: TGTGCCAGCAGCCCGGGGACTAGCGGGTACCAAGAGACCCAGTACTTC. It encodes CASSPGTSGYQETQYF.

This chain links TRBV30 with TRBJ1-4; D is ambiguous. Trimming removed 0 bases at V and 8 bases at J, with 19 bases between. The CDR3 has 16 residues. Germline loops: CDR1 GTSNPN, CDR2 SVGIG (reference sequence). This CDR3 is CAWSVGPGRVGEKLFF. The CDR3 coding sequence is TGTGCCTGGAGTGTTGGTCCCGGAAGGGTGGGCGAAAAACTGTTTTTT.